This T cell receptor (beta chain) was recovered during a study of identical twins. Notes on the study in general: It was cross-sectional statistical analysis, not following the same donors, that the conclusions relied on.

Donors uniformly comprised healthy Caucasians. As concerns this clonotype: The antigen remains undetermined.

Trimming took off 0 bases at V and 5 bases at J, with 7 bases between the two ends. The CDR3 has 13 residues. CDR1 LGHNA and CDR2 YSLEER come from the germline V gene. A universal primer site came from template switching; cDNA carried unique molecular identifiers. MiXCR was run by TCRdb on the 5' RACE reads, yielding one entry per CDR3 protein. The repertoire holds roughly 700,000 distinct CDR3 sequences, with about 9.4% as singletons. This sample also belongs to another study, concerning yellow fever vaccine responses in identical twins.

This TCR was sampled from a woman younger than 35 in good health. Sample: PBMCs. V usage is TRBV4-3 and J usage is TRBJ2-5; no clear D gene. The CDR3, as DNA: TGCGCCAGCAGCCAAGAGTTTGGTGAGACCCAGTACTTC. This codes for CASSQEFGETQYF.